This T cell receptor (beta chain) was retrieved from a study of control samples from healthy donors and cancer patients. The germline CDR1 and CDR2 sequences are LGHDT and YNNKEL (reference sequence). V dropped 0 bases and J dropped 13 bases, with 10 bases sitting between them. This CDR3 region has 13 residues. Libraries were prepared by immunoSEQ multiplex PCR; TCRdb keeps only in-frame clonotypes and omits some of them. The sample lists 100,000 to 150,000 clones, just under 95% occurring once. Material for sequencing was blood. The TCR sequence derives from a man between 18 and 29 years old in good health. V usage is TRBV3-1 (or the pseudogene TRBV3-2) and J usage is TRBJ1-6; D not certain. The CDR3 here is CASSQDLEPPLHF. DNA of the CDR3: TGTGCCAGCAGCCAAGATCTTGAGCCCCCCCTCCACTTT.